This paragraph covers one T cell receptor (beta chain) sequence. Its antigen remains undetermined. No much larger clone is present one base from it, and per-base qualities are unavailable. This sample is part of a study of T cell responses to AZD1222 COVID-19 vaccine (dated by TCRdb to the early 2020s). Context from the whole study: AZD1222 recipients whose second dose came at about 4 weeks and those whose second dose came at about 12 weeks were combined into one group, since spike-specific TCR depth and breadth did not differ between the two schedules. Enrollment into the trials was organized by age into subgroups of 18-55, 56-69 and 70-plus years, and those subgroups contained roughly 150, 30 and 60 TCR-sequenced participants, respectively. TCR sequencing covered roughly 230 trial participants: around 210 given two doses of AZD1222 and 26 given two doses of MenACWY control vaccine. The investigation overall reported the following: Reportedly, close to half of the unique spike-specific TCRs recognized epitopes lying outside the regions that are mutated in the B.1.351 and B.1.1.7 variants. Because no day 14 peak-response samples were available, repertoires were characterized only after the peak T cell response. In the small 56-69-year group, the increase in depth fell short of significance, most likely because of low power. Vaccine-associated CD4 TCRs spanned the whole spike protein, with dominant responses in regions 160-218 and 743-854. Participants were mostly white British, with more females than males. The authors suggested clonal diversity may have been underestimated. Spike-specific TCR breadth and depth rose significantly after two AZD1222 doses compared with day 0 and with MenACWY recipients. Conclusions about previously exposed vaccinees are limited because only a handful of AZD1222 recipients were SARS-CoV-2 seropositive at baseline.

The CDR3 regions of human TCRbeta chains were subjected to immunosequencing. Processing in the source paper ran as follows. Repertoire TCRs were checked for matches against a reference library of SARS-CoV-2-specific TCRs that had been generated using the MIRA antigen-specificity platform. Breadth meant the fraction of unique TCRs that were SARS-CoV-2-associated, whereas depth meant the fraction of total T cells that were SARS-CoV-2-associated. Using the MIRA data, each spike-specific TCR was assigned both to the spike region to which the TCR was reactive and to a CD4 or CD8 class. Log10-transformed breadth and depth values were compared by one-way ANOVA with Sidak's multiple comparisons tests. Sourced from immuneACCESS, this table was stored by TCRdb with only in-frame sequences that have V and J called. A share of the clones is absent; for the studies checked, an unresolved V gene accounts for under half, and the remainder has no known explanation. V, J and clone size are those of that table, while D and trimming were read from the DNA. The sample yields roughly 180,000 clones; almost 95% were counted once. The top ten hold 7.5% to 9.5% of the sample.

In the paper's terms, the time point label means: baseline before first vaccination. Samples from vaccinated people were obtained from the UK trials COV001 and COV002, which included a single-blind randomized controlled phase 2/3 trial of AZD1222 (ChAdOx1 nCoV-19) in healthy adults. For TCRbeta chain sequencing, PBMC samples were collected from trial participants at day 0 and at day 28 after the second dose. The CDR3 has 16 amino acids, counting the end cysteine and phenylalanine. Kept here is only the CDR3 DNA, which spans 48 bases and is read in frame from base 1. Trimmed from V: 5 bases; trimmed from J: 4 bases; junction bases lacking a gene match: 13. Sequences SGHNT (CDR1) and YYREEE (CDR2) are obtained from the germline V gene (reference sequence).

This receptor was identified in an adult in good health. The chain links TRBV5-4 with TRBJ2-5, with 8 bases aligning to TRBD2. The sequencing here drew on peripheral blood, taken on day 0 of AZD1222 vaccination. Here the CDR3 is given as CASSSVSGRGGETQYF. The nucleotide sequence reads as follows: TGTGCCAGCAGTTCTGTCAGCGGGAGAGGTGGAGAGACCCAGTACTTC. The CDR3, completed at both ends by the reference TRBV5-4 and TRBJ2-5 genes, gives the full variable domain ETGVTQSPTHLIKTRGQQVTLRCSSQSGHNTVSWYQQALGQGPQFIFQYYREEENGRGNFPPRFSGLQFPNYSSELNVNALELDDSALYLCASSSVSGRGGETQYFGPGTRLLVL.